Described below is a single TCR beta chain sequence and its context. The entry originates in a study of blood T cell repertoires in COVID-19. Study-wide background: Acute and convalescent COVID-19 specimens originated in the United States, Italy and Spain. PBMCs, B-cell-depleted T cells, or T cells provided the cDNA or gDNA that made up the material.

The CDR3 has 15 amino acids. Losses at the gene ends were 8 bases for V and 1 base for J; bases not matched to a gene: 7. CDR1 SGHTA and CDR2 FQGNSA come from the germline V gene. Authors' analysis steps: Amplification of reference gene primers provided the estimated nucleated cell counts. Only in-frame clones appear in the TCRdb table, and some are missing; sequencing was by immunoSEQ multiplex PCR. V and J calls and clone size come straight from that table; D and trimming were deduced from the DNA. In the table there are around 95,000 clones, just over 90% of which are singletons. The chain is built from TRBV7-2 and TRBJ2-2; 7 bases align to TRBD2. The sequenced sample consisted of peripheral blood. This TCR was sampled from a man aged 50 to 59 with acute or convalescent COVID-19. CDR3 residues: CASALADKNTGELFF. The DNA of the CDR3 is TGTGCCAGCGCCCTAGCGGACAAGAACACCGGGGAGCTGTTTTTT.